Listed here is a single TCR beta chain. Its target is not known. The data were obtained in a study of blood T cells in healthy people across ages. Study observations and caveats: Estimates of total diversity, which came from one million sequenced T cells, were considered to be underestimates. Comparison with aged donors showed that long-lived donors had more naive CD4+ cells and higher diversity.

PCR was performed a second time for 7 to 11 cycles using a sample-barcoded 5' primer and a J-beta primer mix. Tagging of each cDNA molecule was performed by a template-switch adaptor with 12 random nucleotides. Individual samples furnished no less than 3 million CDR3-containing paired-end reads apiece. MiXCR, applied by TCRdb to the 5' RACE reads, yields one record per CDR3 protein. The table lists hundreds of thousands of distinct CDR3 sequences, 62% of them singletons, with about 27% in the top ten. Germline V CDR1 and CDR2: MNHEY, SVGAGI. V gave up 6 bases and J gave up 2 bases; unmatched junction bases: 6. The CDR3 spans 15 residues.

The chain links TRBV6-5 to TRBJ2-5; 10 positions match TRBD2. The sample comprised blood. The clonotype originates from a man aged 25 to 40 in good health. In DNA form, the CDR3 reads TGTGCCAGCAGACGTAGCGGGGGGAGACAAGAGACCCAGTACTTC. Translating gives CASRRSGGRQETQYF.